This T cell receptor (beta chain) derives from a study of tumor and adjacent non-tumor tissue in lung cancer. The study, taken as a whole, reports: Patients with more diverse tumor TCRs had worse survival.

This clonotype was detected only once. Its antigen is as yet unknown. A much larger clone differs by one base, so this may be a read error. This CDR3 has 13 amino acids. Trimming left V 9 bases short and J 6 bases short, with 16 bases between. Looked up from germline, CDR1 is SGHDT and CDR2 is YYEEEE. TCRbeta libraries were built with three rounds of nested PCR, modified from ARM-PCR. TCRdb fed the multiplex PCR reads into MiXCR, producing one record per CDR3 protein. The sample has some 97,000 distinct CDR3 sequences, about 62% seen once. RNA was extracted from bulk tissue without any cell sorting. More than 3 cm separated this lung sample from the edge of the tumor.

This clonotype was sampled from a man in his thirties or forties with non-small cell lung cancer. The sample was distant non-tumor lung tissue. This chain uses TRBV5-6 with TRBJ1-3; D unresolved. CDR3 sequence (DNA): TGTGCCAACCCCGGGGTGCCTGTAAACACCATATATTTT. This sequence encodes CANPGVPVNTIYF.